These 25 T cell receptor beta chains were all obtained from the same sample, sequenced in a study of CD8+ T cells in alopecia areata. Extracted RNA was reverse transcribed into cDNA, the sequencing template. TCRdb keeps only in-frame clones here, not all; method: immunoSEQ multiplex PCR. The sample gives 200,000 to 300,000 clones, none seen only once, and the top ten clones hold 0.9% to 1.5%. Cell sorting was performed on pooled cutaneous lymph node cells with CD4, CD8alpha, NKG2D, NKG2ACE and other markers. The sequencing input was CD4+ T cells sorted from a lymph node. The source is a C3H/HeJ mouse with alopecia areata. The strain's MHC haplotype is H2-k.

This clone has more than one count but fewer than ten. Gene names refer to mouse genes. The read ends 4 residues before the CDR3 terminus; that terminus is restored from the germline J gene. This specimen includes other DNA sequences encoding the same CDR3. J is TRBJ2-2 and V is TRBV17; D may be TRBD2 (5 bases). The CDR3 runs to 14 residues. V lost 2 bases and J 3 bases, leaving 7 bases between the germline ends. In germline, CDR1 is MNHDT, CDR2 YYDKIL. The sequenced CDR3 bases are TGTGCTAGCAGTAGACTGGGAGACACCGGG. Its protein is CASSRLGDTG. The whole CDR3 sequence is CASSRLGDTGQLYF.

About this clone itself: Gene and germline names: mouse. The CDR3 is cut off 3 residues early in the read; its end comes from the germline J gene. The rearrangement uses TRBV19 and TRBJ1-6; 9 bases map to TRBD1. TRBJ1-6 is classed as an ORF, of uncertain function. Looked up from germline, CDR1 is FNHDT and CDR2 is SITEND (reference sequence). The CDR3 length is 15 residues. V dropped 5 bases and J dropped 7; count of bases not matched to a gene: 7. The chain's CDR3 is CASSHPGQGNSPLYF. CDR3 DNA (partial): TGTGCCAGCAGCCATCCGGGACAGGGAAATTCGCCC.

With regard to this clone: Genes and germline come from the mouse. The CDR3 end falls 4 residues outside the read, so it is completed with the germline J gene. The rearrangement uses TRBV5 and TRBJ2-3; 10 bases are a match to TRBD1. Germline loops: CDR1 LGHNA, CDR2 YNLKQL (reference sequence). The CDR3 has 15 residues. The CDR3 spells CASSQVGDRGETLYF. The DNA read from the CDR3 is TGTGCCAGCAGCCAAGTAGGGGACAGGGGAGAA.

The sample holds a few counts of this clone. Gene labels here are mouse ones. The read halts 4 residues ahead of the CDR3 end, with the missing end drawn from the germline J gene. The rearrangement links TRBV13-1 to TRBJ1-1; D is possibly TRBD1 (5 bases). Per the germline V gene, CDR1 is NSHNY and CDR2 is SYGAGN. This CDR3 is built from 13 residues. Trimming left V 0 bases short and J 3 bases short, with 6 bases between. The part of the CDR3 DNA that was read is TGTGCCAGCAGTGATGGACAGTACACA. Amino acid sequence: CASSDGQYT. The full CDR3 protein is CASSDGQYTEVFF.

The sample holds a few counts of this clone. Gene names denote mouse genes. The sequence runs out 3 residues before the end of the CDR3; the remainder is reconstructed from the germline J gene. The chain recombines TRBV13-1 with TRBJ1-6; D is unresolved. Being an ORF, TRBJ1-6 has a function that is uncertain. Between the trimmed V and J ends, which lost 1 base and 0 bases, there was a span of 5 bases. The germline gives CDR1 NSHNY, CDR2 SYGAGN. The CDR3 consists of 15 residues. The CDR3 sequence is CASSDQNSYNSPLYF. The covered CDR3 bases are TGTGCCAGCAGTGATCAGAATTCCTATAATTCGCCC.

This clone was counted only a few times. Gene names and germline refer to mouse. The read stops 4 residues short of the end of the CDR3; the missing end is completed from the germline J gene. The chain links TRBV13-1 to TRBJ2-4, with D uncertain. Deletions cut 5 bases from V and 0 bases from J, with 16 bases between. Germline values: CDR1 NSHNY, CDR2 SYGAGN. The CDR3 has 16 residues. The CDR3 DNA, read in part, is TGTGCCAGCAGGCATACCGATATGGGTAGTCAAAAC. It codes for CASRHTDMGSQN. The full CDR3 is CASRHTDMGSQNTLYF.

Note on this clone: The genes are named according to mouse. The CDR3 end lies 4 residues beyond the end of the read and is filled in from the germline J gene. The chain is built from TRBV13-1 and TRBJ2-2; 8 bases align to TRBD1. Germline CDR1 is NSHNY and CDR2 is SYGAGN. The CDR3 sequence is 17 residues long. J was trimmed by 4 bases and V by 0 bases; bases with no gene match: 8. Incomplete CDR3 DNA: TGTGCCAGCAGTGATGCCCGGACAGGGAGGGGCACCGGG. Its translation: CASSDARTGRGTG. The entire CDR3 protein reads CASSDARTGRGTGQLYF.

As concerns this clone: Genes and germline are mouse. The sequenced fragment ends 4 residues before the CDR3 boundary, so the rest is inferred from the germline J gene. The V and J genes are TRBV1 and TRBJ2-3; 9 positions match TRBD2. Germline values: CDR1 NSQYPW, CDR2 LRSPGD (reference sequence). V was clipped by 4 bases and J by 0 bases; unmatched bases: 2. The CDR3 has 15 residues. The part of the CDR3 DNA that was read is TGCACCTGCAGTGTACTGGGGGGTAGTGCAGAA. Residues: CTCSVLGGSAE. The whole CDR3 protein reads CTCSVLGGSAETLYF.

This clone was detected only a few times. Gene and germline names: mouse. From the germline J gene comes the end of the CDR3, since the read stops 4 residues before it. The rearrangement uses TRBV29 and TRBJ1-2; no clear D. V was clipped by 2 bases and J by 0 bases, with 10 bases between them. CDR3 length: 15 residues. Germline V gene data show CDR1 as MSHET and CDR2 as SYDVDS. The CDR3 bases that were read are TGTGCTAGCAGTTTAGGAGCAGGTGCAAACTCC. It is translated as CASSLGAGANS. In full, the CDR3 is CASSLGAGANSDYTF.

Of note for this clone: The listed genes are named as in mouse. The CDR3 extends 4 residues past the end of the read, so its final part is completed from the germline J gene. The rearrangement links TRBV1 to TRBJ1-1; 9 bases align to TRBD1. This CDR3 contains 12 residues. Germline CDR1 reads NSQYPW; CDR2 reads LRSPGD (reference sequence). CDR3 in amino acids: CTCSGQGEEVFF. The sequenced part of the CDR3 DNA is TGCACCTGCAGTGGACAGGGGGAA. The whole variable domain, filled in from reference TRBV1 and TRBJ1-1, reads VTLLEQNPRWRLVPRGQAVNLRCILKNSQYPWMSWYQQDLQKQLQWLFTLRSPGDKEVKSLPGADYLATRVTDTELRLQVANMSQGRTLYCTCSGQGEEVFFGKGTRLTVV.

This clone showed up just a few times. Mouse gene names and germline throughout. The CDR3 bases that were read are TGCACCTGCAGTGCAGATAACTGGGGCACCGGG. It translates to CTCSADNWGTG. The CDR3 in full is CTCSADNWGTGQLYF. This rearrangement joins TRBV1 to TRBJ2-2, with 7 bases lining up with TRBD2. The CDR3 goes on 4 residues after the read ends, and that part is filled in from the germline J gene. V was pared by 0 bases and J by 4 bases, with 2 bases of the junction left unmatched. The CDR3 extends over 15 amino acids. Germline V gives CDR1 NSQYPW, CDR2 LRSPGD (reference sequence).

This clone was detected a few times. Genes and germline come from the mouse. The read halts 4 residues ahead of the CDR3 end, with the missing end drawn from the germline J gene. The chain joins TRBV19 to TRBJ2-3; tentative D call: TRBD1 (5 bases). V was clipped by 2 bases and J by 4 bases, with 8 bases between them. The germline V gene has CDR1 FNHDT and CDR2 SITEND (reference sequence). The CDR3 contains 13 residues. Partial CDR3 DNA: TGTGCCAGCAGTATTGACAGAACAGAA. The encoded protein is CASSIDRTE. The entire CDR3 sequence reads CASSIDRTETLYF.

This clone was seen more than once but under ten times. The listed genes are named as in mouse. The sequence runs out 4 residues before the end of the CDR3; the remainder is reconstructed from the germline J gene. The same CDR3 also results from other DNA sequences found in this sample. The genes are TRBV13-2 and TRBJ2-1; possibly TRBD1 for D (6 bases). Trimming stripped 2 bases from V and 3 bases from J, with 9 bases between. This CDR3 region has 14 residues. Germline-derived CDR1 and CDR2 are NNHNN and SYGAGS (reference sequence). The CDR3 DNA, read in part, is TGTGCCAGCGGTGACAGGGGAGGCTATGCT. Translated, it gives CASGDRGGYA. The full CDR3 is CASGDRGGYAEQFF.

Notes on this clone: Gene names and germline match the mouse. Coverage ceases 4 residues before the CDR3 finishes, and the germline J gene fills in the end. The V call is TRBV5, the J call TRBJ2-2; perhaps TRBD1 as D (5 bases). Trimming took 3 bases from V and 0 from J, leaving 8 bases between them. CDR3 length: 15 amino acids. The germline V gene encodes CDR1 LGHNA and CDR2 YNLKQL (reference sequence). Partial CDR3 DNA: TGTGCCAGCAGCCAGCAGGGTTCAAACACCGGG. It translates to CASSQQGSNTG. The whole CDR3 is CASSQQGSNTGQLYF.

This clone was found a few times. Gene labels here are mouse ones. The DNA read from the CDR3 is TGTGCCTGGAGTCTCCCTCGGGGGGAAGCCTAT. Encoded protein: CAWSLPRGEAY. The whole CDR3 reads CAWSLPRGEAYEQYF. The genes are TRBV31 and TRBJ2-7; tentative D call: TRBD2 (6 bases). The CDR3 end is not reached by the read, which stops 4 residues before it; the germline J gene fills it in. Germline CDR1 is GKSSPN and CDR2 is SITVG. V dropped 0 bases and J dropped 2 bases, with 14 bases sitting between them. The CDR3 sequence is 15 residues long.

As regards this clone: Gene names are mouse gene names. The read terminates 4 residues before the CDR3 end, so the remaining end is supplied by the germline J gene. The rearrangement uses TRBV13-1 and TRBJ2-1, with 7 nucleotides matching TRBD2. The CDR3 runs 13 residues. Unmatched junction bases numbered 2, after V lost 6 bases and J lost 2 bases. Per germline, CDR1 NSHNY and CDR2 SYGAGN. This CDR3 reads CASTGLDYAEQFF. The CDR3 bases that were read are TGTGCCAGCACTGGACTGGACTATGCT.

This clone has more than one count but fewer than ten. Gene names and germline match the mouse. The CDR3 goes on 4 residues after the read ends, and that part is filled in from the germline J gene. This chain joins TRBV13-3 and TRBJ1-1; D gene uncertain. CDR1 and CDR2 from the germline V gene are NNHDY and SYVADS. The length of the CDR3 is 12 residues. Partial CDR3 DNA: TGTGCCAGCAGTGCTGGGGAAACA. This encodes CASSAGET. The CDR3 reads in full as CASSAGETEVFF.

This clone was detected a few times. The genes and germline here are from mouse. The read is 4 residues too short to cover the CDR3 end, so that end is filled in from the germline J gene. The chain carries TRBV19 and TRBJ2-3; tentatively, D is TRBD1 (7 bases). Germline V lookup: CDR1 FNHDT, CDR2 SITEND (reference sequence). The CDR3 is made up of 16 amino acids. With 3 bases removed from V and 0 bases from J, the gap between germline ends came to 14 bases. The CDR3 sequence is CASSKGGAESAETLYF. CDR3 bases read: TGTGCCAGCAGTAAAGGGGGCGCGGAAAGTGCAGAA.

In this sample, this clone turned up a few times. The germline and genes are mouse ones. The observed sequence ends 4 residues before the CDR3 terminus, with the missing tail filled in from the germline J gene. The chain is built from TRBV4 and TRBJ2-3; 7 nucleotides agree with TRBD2. Germline CDR1 is LGHDT and CDR2 is YNNKQL (reference sequence). V dropped 6 bases and J dropped 1; count of bases not matched to a gene: 4. The CDR3 is 14 amino acids. CDR3 residues: CASRRLGGAETLYF. The covered CDR3 bases are TGTGCCAGCAGAAGGCTGGGGGGTGCAGAA.

On this clone itself: Gene and germline names: mouse. The read stops 4 residues short of the end of the CDR3; the missing end is completed from the germline J gene. Other DNA sequences within the sample encode an identical CDR3. The V call is TRBV13-1, the J call TRBJ2-3; 7 bases agree with TRBD2. V trimming: 2 bases; J trimming: 1 base; junction bases outside the gene matches: 4. Germline loops: CDR1 NSHNY, CDR2 SYGAGN. The CDR3 is 15 residues long. CDR3 DNA (partial): TGTGCCAGCAGTGAGGGGGGGGTGGGTGCAGAA. Translation gives CASSEGGVGAE. The CDR3 in full is CASSEGGVGAETLYF.

For this clone: Gene names are mouse gene names. Coverage ceases 4 residues before the CDR3 finishes, and the germline J gene fills in the end. V is TRBV29 and J is TRBJ2-5, with 12 bases lining up with TRBD1. The CDR3 extends over 14 amino acids. Looked up from germline, CDR1 is MSHET and CDR2 is SYDVDS. CDR3 sequence reads: CASSPGQGADTQYF. The DNA read from the CDR3 is TGTGCTAGCAGCCCGGGACAGGGGGCTGAC.

In its sample, this clone was seen a few times. Genes and germline come from the mouse. The CDR3 goes on 4 residues after the read ends, and that part is filled in from the germline J gene. The chain carries TRBV1 and TRBJ2-2; the D gene is possibly TRBD2 (5 bases). The CDR3 extends over 14 amino acids. The V gene lost 4 bases and the J gene lost 0 bases, with 6 bases spanning the gap. Germline V gene lookup returns CDR1 NSQYPW and CDR2 LRSPGD (reference sequence). This chain's CDR3 is CTCSGTPNTGQLYF. The sequenced part of the CDR3 DNA is TGCACCTGCAGTGGGACTCCAAACACCGGG.

On this clone itself: The gene names given are mouse names. CDR3 sequence reads: CTCSADWGTEVFF. Incomplete CDR3 DNA: TGCACCTGCAGTGCAGATTGGGGCACA. V is TRBV1 and J is TRBJ1-1; no firm D call. The read stops 4 residues short of the end of the CDR3; the missing end is completed from the germline J gene. Germline lookup yields CDR1 NSQYPW and CDR2 LRSPGD (reference sequence). Trimming removed 0 bases from V and 4 bases from J, with 6 bases in between. The CDR3 covers 13 residues.

This clone turned up a few times. The genes are named according to mouse. The read comes to an end 4 residues before the CDR3 does, leaving the germline J gene to fill in the end. The chain is built from TRBV13-1 and TRBJ2-4; 8 bases match TRBD2. The CDR3 runs 16 residues. CDR1 and CDR2 from the germline V gene are NSHNY and SYGAGN. V trimming: 1 base; J trimming: 0 bases; junction bases outside the gene matches: 4. CDR3: CASSDFGGGSQNTLYF. The CDR3 bases that were read are TGTGCCAGCAGTGATTTTGGGGGGGGTAGTCAAAAC.

Remarks on this clone: Gene names and germline match the mouse. The read ends 4 residues shy of where the CDR3 ends; the end is completed using the germline J gene. This chain uses TRBV19 with TRBJ2-1; the match to TRBD1 covers 10 bases. The CDR3 contains 14 residues. After removal of 5 bases from V and 6 bases from J, the junction contained 5 bases not matched to a gene. Germline CDR1 reads FNHDT; CDR2 reads SITEND (reference sequence). CDR3 DNA, as far as it was read: TGTGCCAGCAGGCGACAGGGGGCGCGTGCT. It specifies CASRRQGARA. The entire CDR3 reads CASRRQGARAEQFF.